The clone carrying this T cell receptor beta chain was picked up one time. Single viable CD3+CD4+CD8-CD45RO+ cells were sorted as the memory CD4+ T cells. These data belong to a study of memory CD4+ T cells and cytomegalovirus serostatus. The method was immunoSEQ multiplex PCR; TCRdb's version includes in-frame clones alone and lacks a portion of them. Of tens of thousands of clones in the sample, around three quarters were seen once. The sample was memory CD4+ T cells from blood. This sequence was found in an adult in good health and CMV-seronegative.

The CDR3 here is CASSSGTSGKNEQFF. CDR3 nucleotides: TGTGCCAGCAGCTCCGGGACTAGCGGGAAGAATGAGCAGTTCTTC. This chain uses TRBV5-4 with TRBJ2-1, with 13 positions matching TRBD2. The CDR3 length is 15 residues. The ends lost 3 bases at V and 7 bases at J; junction bases unmatched: 4. Germline CDR1 and CDR2: SGHNT and YYREEE (reference sequence).